These 8 T cell receptor beta chains were all obtained from the same sample, sequenced in a study of blood T cells in healthy people across ages. Through a sample-barcoded 5' primer and a J-beta primer mix, a second PCR was run for roughly 7 to 11 cycles. One entry per CDR3 protein, called by TCRdb with MiXCR from the 5' RACE reads. The repertoire has around 1,000,000 distinct CDR3 sequences, approximately 26% of them found once; the top ten carry 0.65% to 0.95%. These data also featured in a second study, about T cells of mothers and their children.

The sample consisted of blood. The receptors were gathered from a girl aged 2-9 years in good health.

V and J are TRBV29-1 and TRBJ1-2; 7 bases line up with TRBD1. Germline V lookup: CDR1 SQVTM, CDR2 ANQGSEA. The CDR3 spans 15 residues. Losses at the gene ends were 7 bases for V and 7 bases for J; bases not matched to a gene: 18. Written as DNA, the CDR3 is TGCAGCGCCCCAGTTAGTGGCATCTACAGGGGTGGCTACACCTTC. Residues: CSAPVSGIYRGGYTF.

This clonotype turned up a few times. J is TRBJ1-2 and V is TRBV15; 7 positions agree with TRBD1. The CDR3 totals 16 residues. The junction had 6 bases not matched to a gene; V was cut back by 0 bases and J by 2 bases. The V gene's germline CDR1 is LNHNV and CDR2 YYDKDF (reference sequence). The CDR3, as DNA: TGTGCCACCAGCAGAGATCGGGCGACAGGGAACTATGGCTACACCTTC. Encoded protein: CATSRDRATGNYGYTF.

This clonotype was detected only a few times. The chain carries TRBV5-1 and TRBJ1-1; TRBD1 aligns across 9 bases. The V segment lost 4 bases and the J segment 3 bases; nucleotides outside the gene matches: 7. This CDR3 spans 15 amino acids. Per germline, CDR1 SGHRS and CDR2 YFSETQ. CDR3 region: CASSPWTGEDTEAFF. CDR3 nucleotide sequence: TGCGCCAGCAGCCCTTGGACAGGGGAGGACACTGAAGCTTTCTTT.

The table lists this clonotype with a few counts. CDR3 DNA sequence: TGTGCCAGCAGTGAAGGGACAGGGGGCTACGAGACCCAGTACTTC. Its protein product is CASSEGTGGYETQYF. The V gene is TRBV2, the J gene TRBJ2-5; TRBD1 matches 11 bases. The germline gives CDR1 SNHLY, CDR2 FYNNEI. This CDR3 region has 15 residues. J was trimmed by 5 bases and V by 1 base; bases with no gene match: 3. Together with reference TRBV2 and TRBJ2-5, the CDR3 gives the full variable domain: EPEVTQTPSHQVTQMGQEVILRCVPISNHLYFYWYRQILGQKVEFLVSFYNNEISEKSEIFDDQFSVERPDGSNFTLKIRSTKLEDSAMYFCASSEGTGGYETQYFGPGTRLLVL.

The genes are TRBV11-2 and TRBJ2-4; TRBD1 is a possible D gene (5 bases). V was clipped by 2 bases and J by 8 bases, with 13 bases between them. This CDR3 region has 14 residues. The germline V gene encodes CDR1 SGHAT and CDR2 FQNNGV. CDR3 DNA sequence: TGTGCCAGCAGCTTATTAGCAGGGTCGGACATTCAGTACTTC. The encoded protein is CASSLLAGSDIQYF.

This clonotype was counted between two and nine times. The J gene is TRBJ1-2, the V gene TRBV12-3 or TRBV12-4; D is undetermined. The CDR3 consists of 16 residues. Trimming shortened V by 5 bases and J by 6 bases, and 22 bases separated the two germline ends. Here the CDR3 DNA reads TGTGCCAGCAGTAGGACCTCGTCCGGCGTCGCGGATGGCTACACCTTC. Translating it yields CASSRTSSGVADGYTF.

The chain couples TRBV12-5 to TRBJ2-7; TRBD1 matches at 7 bases. V lost 6 bases, J lost 5 bases, and 16 bases stayed unmatched. Germline V gene sequence: CDR1 LGHNT, CDR2 FRNRAP. This CDR3 spans 16 amino acids. The CDR3 bases are TGTGCTAGTGGCTTCACGACAGACAGGGTAAGCGACGAGCAGTACTTC. Encoded protein: CASGFTTDRVSDEQYF.

The rearrangement links TRBV9 to TRBJ2-1; 7 positions agree with TRBD1. Per germline, CDR1 SGDLS and CDR2 YYNGEE. CDR3 length equals 15 residues. The V and J ends lost 3 bases and 3 bases, in that order; junction bases with no gene match: 6. The DNA of the CDR3 is TGTGCCAGCAGCGGGAAGACAGGGATCTACAATGAGCAGTTCTTC. Translation gives CASSGKTGIYNEQFF.